Ten or more counts support the clone carrying this T cell receptor beta chain. Its cognate antigen is unknown. V shed 0 bases and J shed 4 bases, with 12 bases lying between them. CDR1 LGHDT and CDR2 YNNKEL come from the germline V gene (reference sequence). The CDR3 sequence is 15 residues long. Before ophthalmopathy appeared, progressors gave blood at initial hyperthyroidism diagnosis. Amplified regions were TCR beta CDR3 sequences from RNA transcripts. First-round RT-PCR of the TCR CDR3 relied on the HTBI primer set. Via MiXCR, TCRdb re-called the multiplex PCR reads, giving one row per CDR3 protein. The table lists under 200,000 distinct CDR3 sequences, 8% to 9.5% of them singletons, with less than 25% in the top ten. This sample was taken from a study of T cells in Graves' hyperthyroidism and ophthalmopathy. Study-level findings and limits: Most clonotypes expanded in thyroid above 0.001 were likewise present in blood. Ophthalmopathy was told apart from stable hyperthyroidism by a 13 V-J model. Ophthalmopathy got predicted by the model a median approximately 6.4 months before its onset.

The sequenced sample was blood. This chain connects TRBV3-1 to TRBJ2-5; D possibly corresponds to TRBD1 (5 bases). The receptor comes from a woman between 18 and 29 years old with Graves' hyperthyroidism that later progressed to Graves' ophthalmopathy. The CDR3 nucleotides are TGTGCCAGCAGCCAAGAGGGCCCAAGGGGAGAGACCCAGTACTTC. Its translation is CASSQEGPRGETQYF.